The 3 T cell receptor beta chains below were found in one sample sequenced in a study of CD8 T cells in Susac syndrome. Reverse transcription used about 0.45 to 1 ug RNA and random hexamers. TCRdb called the immunoSEQ multiplex PCR reads again in MiXCR, with one record for every CDR3 protein. Among 110,000 or so distinct CDR3 sequences, 93% were seen once, and the ten largest hold roughly 0.088%. Sequenced: CD4+ T cells from PBMCs. The source of these receptors is a human donor with multiple sclerosis.

The chain carries TRBV11-2 and TRBJ2-6; D remains unclear. Germline V gene data show CDR1 as SGHAT and CDR2 as FQNNGV. Trimming stripped 5 bases from V and 3 bases from J, with 14 bases between. The CDR3 runs to 16 residues. The CDR3 region is CASSRTTFFGANVLTF. The DNA for the CDR3 is TGTGCCAGCAGCCGGACGACCTTCTTTGGGGCCAACGTCCTGACTTTC.

Of note for this clonotype: The junction shows a germline mismatch at one end, possibly a read error. This sequence joins TRBV19 and TRBJ2-1; 12 positions agree with TRBD2. Per the germline V gene, CDR1 is LNHDA and CDR2 is SQIVND (reference sequence). The CDR3 length is 13 residues. Written as DNA, the CDR3 is TGTGCCACAACTAGCGGGGGGCACAACGAGCAGTTCTTC. As protein: CATTSGGHNEQFF.

The chain carries TRBV4-3 and TRBJ2-5; 15 bases are shared with TRBD2. The CDR3 length is 19 residues. From germline, CDR1 is LGHNA and CDR2 YSLEER. The junction had 10 bases not matched to a gene; V was cut back by 0 bases and J by 5 bases. CDR3: CASSQEGGTSGGSLETQYF. DNA for the CDR3: TGCGCCAGCAGCCAAGAAGGTGGGACTAGCGGGGGGTCACTGGAGACCCAGTACTTC.